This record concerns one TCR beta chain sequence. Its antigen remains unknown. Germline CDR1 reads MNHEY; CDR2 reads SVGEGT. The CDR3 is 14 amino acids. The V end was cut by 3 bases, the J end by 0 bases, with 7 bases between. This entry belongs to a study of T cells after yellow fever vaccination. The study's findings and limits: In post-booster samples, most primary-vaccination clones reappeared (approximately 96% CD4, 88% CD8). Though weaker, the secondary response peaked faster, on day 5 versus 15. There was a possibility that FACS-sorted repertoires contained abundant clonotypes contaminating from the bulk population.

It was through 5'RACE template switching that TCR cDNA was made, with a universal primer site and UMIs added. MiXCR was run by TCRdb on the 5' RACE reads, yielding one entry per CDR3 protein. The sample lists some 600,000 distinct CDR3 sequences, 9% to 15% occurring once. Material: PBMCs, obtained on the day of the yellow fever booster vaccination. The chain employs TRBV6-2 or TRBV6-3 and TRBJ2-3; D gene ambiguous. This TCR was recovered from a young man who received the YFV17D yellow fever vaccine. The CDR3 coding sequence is TGTGCCAGCAGTTATCAAGGTAGCACAGATACGCAGTATTTT. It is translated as CASSYQGSTDTQYF.